This is a list of T cell receptor beta chains from one sample in a study of T-cell reconstitution after alpha-beta-depleted transplantation in children. TCRdb itself ran the PCR reads through MiXCR, one entry per CDR3 protein. The repertoire includes hundreds of thousands of distinct CDR3 sequences, about 23% of them detected once, and roughly 2.6% sits in the top ten. The source was PBMCs, collected before TCRalphabeta/CD19-depleted stem cell transplant. These receptors came from a girl aged 2-15 years with Fanconi anemia, due to receive a stem cell transplant. CDR3s include the opening cysteine and the closing phenylalanine or tryptophan. Some rows have no size entry. The others give once, few or many, or a class for an expanded clone.

abundance,len,v_gene,CDR3aa
.,13,TRBV30,CAWVPGQSYEQYF
many,21,TRBV5-1,CASSIGQGTSGRPLNTGELFF
many,14,TRBV6-1,CASNRRLGSYEQYF
.,14,TRBV7-8,CASSPRDYINEQFF
many,14,TRBV9,CASSEASGPYEQYF
few,12,TRBV20-1,CSANRANTEAFF
many,13,TRBV6-2/TRBV6-3,CASSQAETYEQYF
many,15,TRBV5-1,CASSTDKISTDTQYF
few,14,TRBV6-1,CASSEWNYTGELFF
few,13,TRBV29-1,CSVGSRLADTQYF
many,12,TRBV5-1,CASSLQGHEQFF
many,14,TRBV15,CATSRAGYQETQYF
many,15,TRBV12-3/TRBV12-4,CASSSQGGSGSPLHF
many,16,TRBV4-2,CASSPTSGGLTDTQYF
few,18,TRBV11-1,CASSLALGLAASTDTQYF
many,16,TRBV7-2,CASSPYPAIITDTQYF
.,15,TRBV5-1,CASSFPHGSYNEQFF
many,15,TRBV9,CASSVIPTSLDEQFF
once,13,TRBV29-1,CSSRSDGTDTQYF
.,14,TRBV2,CASSDTSGSYEQYF
few,17,TRBV28,CASSLWGTGAFNQPQHF
many,14,TRBV12-3/TRBV12-4,CASSPRHRGYGYTF
many,16,TRBV20-1,CSARVPDGLSTDTQYF
.,17,TRBV6-2/TRBV6-3,CASSYRGGTSGYNEQFF
.,13,TRBV5-1,CASSFQDGETQYF
.,12,TRBV20-1,CSARVESYGYTF
many,17,TRBV6-5,CASSYSGEGEGNQPQHF
many,15,TRBV7-8,CASSPGGSSYNEQFF
few,18,TRBV27,CASSFRSTRGALGQPQHF
many,13,TRBV25-1,CASSGGDTGELFF
few,17,TRBV6-1,CASSEFRLAGPNYEQYF
.,15,TRBV7-6,CASSSDREGFHEQYF
.,13,TRBV20-1,CSGRGEATGELFF
few,17,TRBV4-2,CASSQGGLTSGVNEQFF
few,15,TRBV29-1,CSVARDASSYNEQFF
many,15,TRBV20-1,CSARALLRGQNIQYF
few,15,TRBV7-3,CASSVTGGADTEAFF
many,18,TRBV21-1,CASSKALSTGQADQPQHF
many,14,TRBV29-1,CSADRVLGNTEAFF
many,15,TRBV25-1,CASSEYGGAFYEQFF
many,14,TRBV29-1,CSAPTGTSYNEQFF
many,19,TRBV12-3/TRBV12-4,CASSLSLQGVRQGLETQYF
.,14,TRBV29-1,CSVQEGAADNEQFF
many,13,TRBV7-6,CASGGSGANVLTF
.,16,TRBV5-1,CASSLESLAIYNEQFF
.,16,TRBV6-1,CASRIRTSGAKNIQYF